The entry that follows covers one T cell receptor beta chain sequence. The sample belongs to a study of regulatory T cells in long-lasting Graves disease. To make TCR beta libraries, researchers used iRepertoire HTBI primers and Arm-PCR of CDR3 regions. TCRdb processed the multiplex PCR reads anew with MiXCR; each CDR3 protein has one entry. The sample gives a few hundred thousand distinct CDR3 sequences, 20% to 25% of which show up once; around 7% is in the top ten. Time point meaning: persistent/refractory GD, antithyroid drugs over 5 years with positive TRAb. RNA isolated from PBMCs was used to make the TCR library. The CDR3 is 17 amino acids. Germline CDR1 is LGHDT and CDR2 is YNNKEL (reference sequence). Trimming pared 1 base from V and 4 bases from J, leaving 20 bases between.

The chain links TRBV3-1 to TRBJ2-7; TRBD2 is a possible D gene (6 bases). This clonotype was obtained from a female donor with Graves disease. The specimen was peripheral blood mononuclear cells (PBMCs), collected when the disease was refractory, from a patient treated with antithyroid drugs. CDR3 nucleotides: TGTGCCAGCAGCCAAGCCCCCCCGGGACTCTCCTCGTACGAGCAGTACTTC. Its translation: CASSQAPPGLSSYEQYF.